The rows below give T cell receptor beta chains drawn from one sample of a study of shared clonotypes between healthy human individuals. Produced via immunoSEQ multiplex PCR; TCRdb's table is partial and in-frame only. The table includes under 1,900,000 clones, less than 99% detected once. Sequencing was done on a sample of naive CD4+ T cells sorted from blood. The receptors originated from a man in his thirties or forties in good health. CDR3s include the opening cysteine and the closing phenylalanine or tryptophan. The order of the fields is D gene, clone size, J gene, V gene, CDR3 DNA, CDR3 protein. D genes are given only for firm matches. Size is stated for part of the rows, as once, few or many counts, or as a class when the clone is expanded.

>-|-|TRBJ1-1|TRBV7-2
TGTGCCAGCAGCTTTTTAGGGCCGAACACTGAAGCTTTCTTT
CASSFLGPNTEAFF
>-|once|TRBJ2-3|TRBV5-1
TGCGCCAGCAGCTTGGGTCCGGGTCCGGATACGCAGTATTTT
CASSLGPGPDTQYF
>-|-|TRBJ2-7|TRBV2
TGTGCCACCGAAAGTGTTGGGGGAACCTACGAGCAGTACTTC
CATESVGGTYEQYF
>TRBD1|-|TRBJ2-2|TRBV19
TGTGCCAGTAACCCAGGGGGCAACACCGGGGAGCTGTTTTTT
CASNPGGNTGELFF
>-|-|TRBJ2-7|TRBV6-1
TGTGCCAGCAGTGCACTACAGGCTGGGCAGTACTTC
CASSALQAGQYF
>-|once|TRBJ2-2|TRBV2
TGTGCCAGCAGTGAAGTTCGGCTGCATGCGAACACCGGGGAGCTGTTTTTT
CASSEVRLHANTGELFF
>TRBD2|-|TRBJ2-3|TRBV5-1
TGCGCCAGCAGCGGGACTAGCGGATGGCTAGATACGCAGTATTTT
CASSGTSGWLDTQYF
>-|-|TRBJ1-5|TRBV19
TGTGCCAGTAGTATTGGAGGGAAGGTTCAGCCCCAGCATTTT
CASSIGGKVQPQHF
>-|-|TRBJ2-6|TRBV7-2
TGTGCCAGCAGCTTACTCGAGGGGGTAGGTTCTGGGGCCAACGTCCTGACTTTC
CASSLLEGVGSGANVLTF
>-|-|TRBJ2-2|TRBV2
TGTGCCAGCAATTCAGCCGGGGAGCTGTTTTTT
CASNSAGELFF
>-|-|TRBJ2-7|TRBV7-9
TGTGCCAGCAGCCCCCCCTCCCGCTTAAGGCCCTACGAGCAGTACTTC
CASSPPSRLRPYEQYF
>-|-|TRBJ2-5|TRBV6-6
TGTGCCAGCGGTACAGTCCAAGAGACCCAGTACTTC
CASGTVQETQYF
>-|-|TRBJ2-2|TRBV6-6
TGTGCCAGCAGAAGTGGGCCCCAAGGGGAGCTGTTTTTT
CASRSGPQGELFF
>-|-|TRBJ2-1|TRBV14
TGTGCCAGCAGCCAAATGGGGGTAAATGAGCAGTTCTTC
CASSQMGVNEQFF
>-|-|TRBJ1-5|TRBV7-8
TGTGCCAGCAGCCAGTACACGGGGAGTTATAGCAATCAGCCCCAGCATTTT
CASSQYTGSYSNQPQHF
>TRBD2|-|TRBJ2-2|TRBV7-9
TGTGCCAGCAGCTCACAGGCGGGAGAACCCGGGGAGCTGTTTTTT
CASSSQAGEPGELFF
>TRBD2|-|TRBJ2-3|TRBV29-1
TGCAGCGTTTGGGGGAGGGCTGGACTGTCTAGCACAGATACGCAGTATTTT
CSVWGRAGLSSTDTQYF
>-|-|TRBJ2-3|TRBV5-1
TGCGCCAGCAGCCCAACGGACACCACAGATACGCAGTATTTT
CASSPTDTTDTQYF